This T cell receptor (beta chain) emerged from a study of cytomegalovirus exposure and HLA in healthy donors. Vbeta (60) and Jbeta (13) primers were used in the PCR. TCRdb keeps only in-frame clones here, not all; method: immunoSEQ multiplex PCR. The sample carries fewer than 200,000 clones, roughly four fifths recorded once. This CDR3 spans 15 amino acids. V was pared by 0 bases and J by 2 bases, with 1 base of the junction left unmatched. Per the germline V gene, CDR1 is PRHDT and CDR2 is FYEKMQ (reference sequence). Comment on this clone: Its specificity is not known.

General study findings and limits: In vitro experiments confirmed that three CMV-associated chains were specific for CMV antigens.

At collection, donors were nominally healthy, but unrecorded immune exposures were probable. The J gene is TRBJ1-3, the V gene TRBV13; 7 bases line up with TRBD1. Material for sequencing was PBMCs. This TCR derives from a woman between 45 and 60 years old in good health and CMV-seronegative. For the CDR3, the DNA is TGTGCCAGCAGCTTAGGGACAGGGACTGGAAACACCATATATTTT. This gives the protein CASSLGTGTGNTIYF.